A single T cell receptor beta chain is shown here with its context. Measured with immunoSEQ multiplex PCR; TCRdb has only the in-frame clones, and not every one. The repertoire holds about 51,000 clones, with 85% to 90% as singletons. The data derive from a study of control samples from healthy donors and cancer patients. Sequenced input: PBMCs. This TCR was sampled from a man aged 45 to 65 with head and neck cancer.

The CDR3 nucleotides are TGTGCCTGGAGGGCTAGCTGGGGAGCGGGGGAGCTGTTTTTT. Protein sequence: CAWRASWGAGELFF. The chain employs TRBV30 and TRBJ2-2, with a weak D call TRBD2 (5 bases). The length of the CDR3 is 14 residues. The V end lost 3 bases, the J end lost 8 bases, and 16 bases lay between the germline ends. Looked up from germline, CDR1 is GTSNPN and CDR2 is SVGIG (reference sequence). The full variable domain, in which reference TRBV30 and TRBJ2-2 provide the parts outside the CDR3, is SQTIHQWPATLVQPVGSPLSLECTVEGTSNPNLYWYRQAAGRGLQLLFYSVGIGQISSEVPQNLSASRPQDRQFILSSKKLLLSDSGFYLCAWRASWGAGELFFGEGSRLTVL.